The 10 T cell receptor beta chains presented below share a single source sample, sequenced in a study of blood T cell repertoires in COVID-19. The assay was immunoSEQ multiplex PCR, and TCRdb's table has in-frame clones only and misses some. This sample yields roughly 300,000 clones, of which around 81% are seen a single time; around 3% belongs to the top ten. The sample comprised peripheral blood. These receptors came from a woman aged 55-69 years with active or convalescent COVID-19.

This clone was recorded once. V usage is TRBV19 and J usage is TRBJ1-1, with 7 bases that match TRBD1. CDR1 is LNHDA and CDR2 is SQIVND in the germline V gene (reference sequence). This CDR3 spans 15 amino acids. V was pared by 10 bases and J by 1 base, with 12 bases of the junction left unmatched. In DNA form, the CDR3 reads TGTGCCACTCAAAAATCGACAGGGTCGAACACTGAAGCTTTCTTT. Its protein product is CATQKSTGSNTEAFF. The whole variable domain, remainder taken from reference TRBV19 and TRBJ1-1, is DGGITQSPKYLFRKEGQNVTLSCEQNLNHDAMYWYRQDPGQGLRLIYYSQIVNDFQKGDIAEGYSVSREKKESFPLTVTSAQKNPTAFYLCATQKSTGSNTEAFFGQGTRLTVV.

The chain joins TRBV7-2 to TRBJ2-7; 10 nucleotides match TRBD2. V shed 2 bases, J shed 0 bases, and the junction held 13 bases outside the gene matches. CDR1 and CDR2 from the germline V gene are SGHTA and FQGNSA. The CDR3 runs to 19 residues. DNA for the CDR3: TGTGCCAGCAGCTTACTAGCGGGGGCCCCTCACCTCAGCTCCTACGAGCAGTACTTC. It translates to CASSLLAGAPHLSSYEQYF.

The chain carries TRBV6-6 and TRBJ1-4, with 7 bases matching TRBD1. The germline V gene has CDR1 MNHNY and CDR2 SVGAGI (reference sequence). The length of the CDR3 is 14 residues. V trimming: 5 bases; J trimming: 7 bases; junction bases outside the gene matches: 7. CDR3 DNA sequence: TGTGCCAGCAGTAAGACAGGGAGAAGTGAAAAACTGTTTTTT. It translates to CASSKTGRSEKLFF.

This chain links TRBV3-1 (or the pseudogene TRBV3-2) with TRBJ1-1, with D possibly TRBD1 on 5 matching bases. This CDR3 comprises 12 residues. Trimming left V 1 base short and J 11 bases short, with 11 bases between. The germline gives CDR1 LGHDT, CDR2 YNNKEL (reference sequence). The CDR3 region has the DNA TGTGCCAGCAGCCAAGGGGGCCCCGGGGCTTTCTTT. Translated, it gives CASSQGGPGAFF.

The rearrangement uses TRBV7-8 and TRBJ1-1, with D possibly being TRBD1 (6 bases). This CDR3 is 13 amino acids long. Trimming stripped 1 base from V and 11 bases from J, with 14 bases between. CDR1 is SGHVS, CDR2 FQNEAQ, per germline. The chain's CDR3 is CASSLGTGSRAFF. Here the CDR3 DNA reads TGTGCCAGCAGCTTAGGCACAGGGTCTCGGGCTTTCTTT. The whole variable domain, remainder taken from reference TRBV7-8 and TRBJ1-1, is GAGVSQSPRYKVAKRGQDVALRCDPISGHVSLFWYQQALGQGPEFLTYFQNEAQLDKSGLPSDRFFAERPEGSVSTLKIQRTQQEDSAVYLCASSLGTGSRAFFGQGTRLTVV.

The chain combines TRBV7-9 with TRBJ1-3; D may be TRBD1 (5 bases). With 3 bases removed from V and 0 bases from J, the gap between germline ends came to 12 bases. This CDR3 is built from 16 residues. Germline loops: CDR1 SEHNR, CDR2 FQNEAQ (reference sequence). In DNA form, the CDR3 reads TGTGCCAGCAGCTTCTCTGACAGACCCTCTGGAAACACCATATATTTT. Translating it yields CASSFSDRPSGNTIYF.

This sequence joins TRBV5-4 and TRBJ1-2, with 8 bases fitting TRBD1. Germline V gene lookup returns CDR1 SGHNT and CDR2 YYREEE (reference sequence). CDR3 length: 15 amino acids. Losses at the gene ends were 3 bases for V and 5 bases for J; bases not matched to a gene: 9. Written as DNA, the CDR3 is TGTGCCAGCAGCTCCGGACAGGGCTCGTGGTATGGCTACACCTTC. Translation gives CASSSGQGSWYGYTF.

CDR3 in amino acids: CASSLYSYNEQFF. The CDR3 DNA reads TGTGCCAGCAGCTTATACAGCTACAATGAGCAGTTCTTC. This chain joins TRBV11-2 and TRBJ2-1; D unresolved. From germline, CDR1 is SGHAT and CDR2 FQNNGV. The ends were cut back, 2 bases at V and 3 bases at J, with 5 bases in the middle. CDR3 size: 13 residues.

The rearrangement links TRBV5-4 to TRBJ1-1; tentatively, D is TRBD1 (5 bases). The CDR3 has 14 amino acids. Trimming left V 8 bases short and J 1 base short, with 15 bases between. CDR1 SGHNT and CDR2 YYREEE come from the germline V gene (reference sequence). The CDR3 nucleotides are TGTGCCAGTACACCCAGGAGGGGGAACACTGAAGCTTTCTTT. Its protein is CASTPRRGNTEAFF.

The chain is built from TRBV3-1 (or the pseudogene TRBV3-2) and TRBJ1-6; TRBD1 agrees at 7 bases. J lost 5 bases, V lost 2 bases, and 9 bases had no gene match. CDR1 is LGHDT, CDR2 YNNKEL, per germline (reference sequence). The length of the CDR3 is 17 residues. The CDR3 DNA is TGTGCCAGCAGCCAACCCGCGGGACAGCGAAATAATTCACCCCTCCACTTT. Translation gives CASSQPAGQRNNSPLHF.